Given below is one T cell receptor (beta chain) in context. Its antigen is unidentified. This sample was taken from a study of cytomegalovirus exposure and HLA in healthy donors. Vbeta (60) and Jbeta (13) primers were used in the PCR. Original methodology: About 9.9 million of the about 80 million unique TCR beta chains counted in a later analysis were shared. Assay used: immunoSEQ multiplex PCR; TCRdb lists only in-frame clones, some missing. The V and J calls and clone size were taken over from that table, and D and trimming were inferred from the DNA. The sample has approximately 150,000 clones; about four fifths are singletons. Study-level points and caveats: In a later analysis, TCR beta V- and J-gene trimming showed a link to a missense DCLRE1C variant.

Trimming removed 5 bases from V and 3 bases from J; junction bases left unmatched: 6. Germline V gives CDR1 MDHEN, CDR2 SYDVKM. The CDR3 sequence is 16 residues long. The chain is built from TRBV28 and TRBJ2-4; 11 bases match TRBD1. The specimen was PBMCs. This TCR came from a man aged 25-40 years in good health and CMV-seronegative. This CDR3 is CASSPRGQGGKNIQYF. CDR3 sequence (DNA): TGTGCCAGCAGTCCGCGGGGACAGGGGGGCAAAAACATTCAGTACTTC.